The present T cell receptor (beta chain) was sequenced within a study of CXCR3-negative and CXCR3-positive naive CD8 T cells. UMI-labeled 5' RACE TRB cDNA libraries were prepared from the cells. From its re-call of the 5' RACE reads, TCRdb lists each CDR3 protein once, without DNA. Its clone listing holds 90,000 to 150,000 distinct CDR3 sequences. Overall study results and limits: Post-cryopreservation CXCR3 expression was partly diminished, and the bulk of assays employed fresh PBMCs. CXCR3-positive naive cells carried more hydrophobic TRB CDR3s than CXCR3-negative naive cells did.

About this clonotype: Its antigen is as yet unknown.

This CDR3 has 18 amino acids. Germline CDR1 SGHAT, CDR2 FQNNGV. The sorting of each CD8+ T cell subset was done in triplicate, at 330,000 or so cells each. CD45RO-CCR7+CD27+CD95- expression identified naive CD8+ T cells. The sequence came from a human donor in good health. Some clones in this sample may be carry-over from other donors' samples. The sequenced sample was naive CXCR3+ CD8+ T cells from blood. Subset reported: CD45RO-CCR7+CD27+CD95- naive CD8+ T cells expressing CXCR3 (TNR3+). The V gene is TRBV11-2, the J gene TRBJ2-7; TCRdb indicates TRBD1, and absent DNA this call remains unverified. CDR3 sequence: CASSLDLPLGQGSYEQYF.